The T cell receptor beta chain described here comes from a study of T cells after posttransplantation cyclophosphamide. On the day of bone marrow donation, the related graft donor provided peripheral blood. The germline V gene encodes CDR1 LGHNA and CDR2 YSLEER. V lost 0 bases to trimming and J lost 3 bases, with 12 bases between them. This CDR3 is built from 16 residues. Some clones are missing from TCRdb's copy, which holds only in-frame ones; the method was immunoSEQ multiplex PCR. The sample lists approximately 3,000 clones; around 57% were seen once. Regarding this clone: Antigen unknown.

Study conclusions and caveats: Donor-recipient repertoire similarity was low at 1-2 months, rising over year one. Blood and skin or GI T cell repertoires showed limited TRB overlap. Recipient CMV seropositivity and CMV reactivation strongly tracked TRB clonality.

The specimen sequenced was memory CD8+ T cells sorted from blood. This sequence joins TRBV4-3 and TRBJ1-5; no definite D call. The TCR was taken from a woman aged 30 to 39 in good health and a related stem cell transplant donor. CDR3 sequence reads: CASSQDSSGYNQPQHF. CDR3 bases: TGCGCCAGCAGCCAAGATTCGTCGGGATACAATCAGCCCCAGCATTTT.